The text below deals with one T cell receptor (beta chain). These data come from a study of blood T cell repertoires in COVID-19. Study at large: Acute and convalescent COVID-19 samples came from the United States, Italy and Spain. The cDNA or gDNA used as material had been derived from T cells, B-cell-depleted T cells, or PBMCs.

Assay used: immunoSEQ multiplex PCR; TCRdb lists only in-frame clones, some missing. The sample lists about 60,000 clones, 72% occurring once. Trimming at V came to 3 bases and at J to 11 bases, leaving 4 bases not matched to a gene. This CDR3 has 12 amino acids. Germline-derived CDR1 and CDR2 are SGHNT and YENEEA. The V gene is TRBV11-3, the J gene TRBJ1-1; 9 bases are a match to TRBD1. The source of this sequence is a woman in her 70s with COVID-19, enrolled during active disease. The sequencing input was peripheral blood. CDR3 loop: CASSFGDREAFF. The CDR3 coding sequence is TGTGCCAGCAGCTTCGGGGACAGGGAGGCTTTCTTT. The full variable domain, with the rest looked up from reference TRBV11-3 and TRBJ1-1, is EAGVVQSPRYKIIEKKQPVAFWCNPISGHNTLYWYLQNLGQGPELLIRYENEEAVDDSQLPKDRFSAERLKGVDSTLKIQPAELGDSAVYLCASSFGDREAFFGQGTRLTVV.